Following are 5 T cell receptor beta chains from one sample sequenced in a study of precursors of human CD4 cytotoxic T cells. Sorted CD4+ central memory, effector memory, IL-7R-high TEMRA and IL-7R-negative TEMRA cells underwent bulk UMI sequencing. TCRdb recomputed calls from the reads with MiXCR, one row per CDR3 protein. The table has some 280 distinct CDR3 sequences, 25% to 30% seen once. Sequenced: memory CD4+ T cells from blood (PBMCs). These receptors came from a human donor in good health.

The chain joins TRBV19 to TRBJ2-2; D may correspond to TRBD1 or TRBD2 (5 bases each). The germline V and J ends were trimmed by 4 bases and 10 bases, with 7 bases remaining between them. This CDR3 spans 11 amino acids. Per the germline V gene, CDR1 is LNHDA and CDR2 is SQIVND (reference sequence). The CDR3 loop reads CASSRGPELFF. The CDR3 region has the DNA TGTGCCAGTAGTAGGGGACCGGAGCTGTTTTTT.

The chain joins TRBV18 to TRBJ1-1; 8 bases are a match to TRBD1. Germline V lookup: CDR1 KGHSH, CDR2 LQKENI. V shed 3 bases, J shed 6 bases, and the junction held 9 bases outside the gene matches. The CDR3 consists of 15 residues. In nucleotides, the CDR3 is TGTGCCAGCTCACCGTCCCGGGACAGGTACTCTGAAGCTTTCTTT. Translating gives CASSPSRDRYSEAFF.

This clonotype is large (0.1 to 1%) by share. V and J are TRBV12-3 or TRBV12-4 and TRBJ2-7; TRBD2 aligns across 8 bases. V shed 8 bases, J shed 5 bases, and the junction held 11 bases outside the gene matches. The CDR3 extends over 14 amino acids. This chain's CDR3 is CASGFSGKGNEQYF. CDR3 nucleotide sequence: TGTGCCAGCGGATTTAGCGGGAAGGGGAACGAGCAGTACTTC.

This clonotype came up a few times. The rearrangement joins TRBV7-2 to TRBJ2-1; D is uncertain. This CDR3 contains 13 residues. The V gene lost 3 bases and the J gene lost 6 bases, with 9 bases spanning the gap. Germline V gene sequence: CDR1 SGHTA, CDR2 FQGNSA. CDR3 DNA sequence: TGTGCCAGCAGCTTCGACCCCGGCAATGAGCAGTTCTTC. This translates into CASSFDPGNEQFF.

The CDR3 nucleotides are TGTGCCAGCAGCTTAGTGACAGGGAAGTTTACTGAAGCTTTCTTT. Amino acid sequence: CASSLVTGKFTEAFF. The gene calls are TRBV7-6 and TRBJ1-1; TRBD1 matches 7 bases. Unmatched junction bases numbered 7, after V lost 1 base and J lost 5 bases. This CDR3 is 15 amino acids long. Per the germline V gene, CDR1 is SGHVS and CDR2 is FNYEAQ.